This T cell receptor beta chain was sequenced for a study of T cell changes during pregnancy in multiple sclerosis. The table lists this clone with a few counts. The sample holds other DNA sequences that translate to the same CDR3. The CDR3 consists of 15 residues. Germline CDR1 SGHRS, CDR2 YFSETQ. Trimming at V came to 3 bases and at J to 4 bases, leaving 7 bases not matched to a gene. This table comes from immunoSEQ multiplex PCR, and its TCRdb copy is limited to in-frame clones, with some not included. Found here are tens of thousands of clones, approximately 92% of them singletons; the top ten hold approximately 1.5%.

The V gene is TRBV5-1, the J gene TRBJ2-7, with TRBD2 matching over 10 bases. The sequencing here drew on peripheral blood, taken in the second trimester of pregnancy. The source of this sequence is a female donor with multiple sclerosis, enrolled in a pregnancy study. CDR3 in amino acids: CASSSLGSGGYEQYF. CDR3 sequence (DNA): TGCGCCAGCAGCTCCCTGGGTAGCGGGGGGTACGAGCAGTACTTC. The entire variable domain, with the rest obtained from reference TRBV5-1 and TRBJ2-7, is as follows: KAGVTQTPRYLIKTRGQQVTLSCSPISGHRSVSWYQQTPGQGLQFLFEYFSETQRNKGNFPGRFSGRQFSNSRSEMNVSTLELGDSALYLCASSSLGSGGYEQYFGPGTRLTVT.